The clone carrying this T cell receptor (beta chain) was seen only a few times. Its antigen is unknown. Each CDR3 protein is one row after TCRdb ran MiXCR on the 5' RACE reads. The top ten hold 5.5% to 7% of the sample, which has tens of thousands of distinct CDR3 sequences, 4.5% seen once. This sample was included in a study of early T cells in non-severe SARS-CoV-2 infection. Whole-study context: Sequencing targeted bulk RNA from unsorted whole blood, leaving chains unpaired.

The V segment lost 4 bases and the J segment 0 bases; nucleotides outside the gene matches: 6. Germline CDR1 and CDR2: SGHVS and FQNEAQ. CDR3 length: 16 amino acids. Overall study results and limits: Private and CD4 specificities were missed by VDJdb matching, skewed to anti-spike CD8.

The chain couples TRBV7-8 to TRBJ1-3; the match to TRBD1 covers 7 bases. Input material: whole blood. The sequence was collected from an adult who was a healthcare worker with PCR-confirmed SARS-CoV-2 infection or an uninfected control (not recorded which). The CDR3 nucleotides are TGTGCCAGCAGCTCAGGGGGGTCCTTCTCTGGAAACACCATATATTTT. As protein: CASSSGGSFSGNTIYF.